This TCR beta chain was captured in a study of blood T cells in healthy people across ages. Overall study results and limits: Getting older went along with TCR beta diversity per million T cells dropping roughly linearly. Unsorted PBMCs ruled out conclusive naive versus antigen-experienced comparison.

PCR was performed a second time for roughly 6 to 12 cycles using a sample-barcoded 5' primer and a J-beta primer mix. TCRdb reprocessed the 5' RACE reads via MiXCR and lists one record per CDR3 protein. The table has around 990,000 distinct CDR3 sequences, 20% to 25% seen once. About this clonotype itself: What it binds is not known.

In addition, the sample was reused for a study of T cells of mothers and their children. That study adds: Using 1.5 ug per 15 ul, all extracted RNA underwent cDNA synthesis.

The specimen was blood. The sequence was collected from a girl aged 2-10 years in good health.

The CDR3 nucleotides are TGTGCCAGCAGCTTATCAGCGGGAAAGGAGACCCAGTACTTC. Protein sequence: CASSLSAGKETQYF. The rearrangement joins TRBV7-9 to TRBJ2-5, with TRBD2 identical over 7 bases. After removal of 2 bases from V and 5 bases from J, the junction contained 5 bases not matched to a gene. Looked up from germline, CDR1 is SEHNR and CDR2 is FQNEAQ (reference sequence). The CDR3 spans 14 residues.